This T cell receptor (beta chain) was recorded in a study of blood T cell repertoires in COVID-19. During active infection, Seattle patients enrolled and were then monitored through disease. Losses at the gene ends were 5 bases for V and 2 bases for J; bases not matched to a gene: 5. The length of the CDR3 is 14 residues. CDR1 and CDR2 (germline): MDHEN, SYDVKM. Profiling relied on immunoSEQ multiplex PCR, and the TCRdb table lists in-frame clones only, not all of them. The sample shows about 160,000 clones, roughly 82% of them seen only once. The chain joins TRBV28 to TRBJ2-5; TRBD1 matches at 7 bases. The clonotype comes from a woman in her thirties or forties with COVID-19, enrolled during active disease. Material for sequencing was peripheral blood. The DNA for the CDR3 is TGTGCCAGCAGTCCATTGGGACAGCAAGAGACCCAGTACTTC. This encodes CASSPLGQQETQYF.